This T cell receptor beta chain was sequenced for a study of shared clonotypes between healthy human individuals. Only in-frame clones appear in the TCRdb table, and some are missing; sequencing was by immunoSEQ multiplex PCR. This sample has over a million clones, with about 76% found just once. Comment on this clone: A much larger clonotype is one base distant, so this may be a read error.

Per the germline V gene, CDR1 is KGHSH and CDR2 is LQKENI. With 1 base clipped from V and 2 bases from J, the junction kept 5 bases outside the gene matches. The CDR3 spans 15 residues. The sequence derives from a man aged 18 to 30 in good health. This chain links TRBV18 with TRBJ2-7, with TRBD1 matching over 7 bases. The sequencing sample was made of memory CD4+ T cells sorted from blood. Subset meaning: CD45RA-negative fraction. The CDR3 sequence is CASSPQGAEPYEQYF. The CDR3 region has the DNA TGTGCCAGCTCACCACAGGGGGCTGAACCCTACGAGCAGTACTTC.